This is a list of T cell receptor beta chains from one sample in a study of tumor-infiltrating lymphocytes in primary liver carcinoma. TCRdb processed the multiplex PCR reads anew with MiXCR; each CDR3 protein has one entry. The top ten hold about 8.4% of the sample, which has some 320,000 distinct CDR3 sequences, around three fifths seen once. Sequencing input: peripheral blood. Source of these receptors: a man aged 40-50 years with primary liver carcinoma and hepatitis B virus infection. CDR3s include the opening cysteine and the closing phenylalanine or tryptophan. The order of the fields is D gene, V gene, J gene, clone size, CDR3 DNA, CDR3 protein. D genes are given only for firm matches. Part of the rows lack a size; the others show once, few, many or a class for expanded clones.

TRBD1	TRBV5-1	TRBJ2-1	-	TGCGCCAGCAGCTGGGGGACAGGGGGCGACAATGAGCAGTTCTTC	CASSWGTGGDNEQFF
TRBD1	TRBV5-4	TRBJ1-2	-	TGTGCCAGCAGCTTGGTGACAGGGACGGGGGGCTACACCTTC	CASSLVTGTGGYTF
TRBD1	TRBV6-5	TRBJ1-2	-	TGTGCCGGCAGCGAGCTGGGACAGGCCAATTATGGCTACACCTTC	CAGSELGQANYGYTF
-	TRBV29-1	TRBJ1-2	many	TGCAGCGTTGAGTCGACAGCAAACTATGGCTACACCTTC	CSVESTANYGYTF
TRBD2	TRBV4-2	TRBJ2-3	-	TGTGCCAGCAGCCAAACAAACAGACTAGCGGGAAAGCATACGCAGTATTTT	CASSQTNRLAGKHTQYF
-	TRBV20-1	TRBJ2-5	-	TGCAGTGCTAGGGGGCAGGGATCAGAGACCCAGTACTTC	CSARGQGSETQYF
TRBD1	TRBV7-9	TRBJ2-1	-	TGTGCCAGCAGCAGACAGGGTGTTGGGTACAATGAGCAGTTCTTC	CASSRQGVGYNEQFF
-	TRBV28	TRBJ1-3	-	TGTGCCAGCAGTTCCGGGACACCGGGAAACAGCATATATTTT	CASSSGTPGNSIYF
-	TRBV12-3/TRBV12-4	TRBJ2-2	-	TGTGCCAGCCTTCTTGGACCAAACGGGGAGCTGTTTTTT	CASLLGPNGELFF
-	TRBV11-3	TRBJ2-7	-	TGTGCCAGCAGCTCAGACGACGGCTCCTACGAGCAGTACTTC	CASSSDDGSYEQYF
-	TRBV29-1	TRBJ2-1	-	TGCATCGTTGAAGTATCGATTGGGGAGCACTTCTTC	CIVEVSIGEHFF
-	TRBV5-4	TRBJ2-1	-	TGTGCCAGCAGCTTACGACAGAGCCCCTACAATGAGCAATTCTTC	CASSLRQSPYNEQFF
-	TRBV11-2	TRBJ2-5	-	TGCGCCAGCAGCTTTGGTAGCCTTCTAGCGAGAGGGCGGGGAGAGACCCAGTACTTC	CASSFGSLLARGRGETQYF
TRBD2	TRBV11-1	TRBJ2-3	-	TGTGCCAGCAAGGAGGGTAACTTGACGCGGGAGACCACAGATACGCAGTATTTT	CASKEGNLTRETTDTQYF
TRBD2	TRBV5-4	TRBJ2-3	few	TGTGCCAGCAGCCGGGAGTGGGAGGGTGATACGCAGTATTTT	CASSREWEGDTQYF
-	TRBV10-2	TRBJ1-1	many	TGCGCCAGCGGCGAAGGTCGAGCTTTCTTT	CASGEGRAFF
TRBD2	TRBV5-1	TRBJ2-7	-	TGCGCCAGCAGCCAAGAGCGGGACCTCTACGAGCAGTACTTC	CASSQERDLYEQYF
-	TRBV12-3/TRBV12-4	TRBJ1-1	-	TGTGCCAGCCGCCCGGGACCTCTCTTGGTGTTGAACACTGAAGCTTTCTTT	CASRPGPLLVLNTEAFF
TRBD2	TRBV11-3	TRBJ2-3	once	TGTGCCAGCAGCTTAGGACTAGCGAGAGAGCCTGGGGATACGCAGTATTTT	CASSLGLAREPGDTQYF
-	TRBV5-6	TRBJ1-2	-	TGTGTCAGCAGCTTGCACGGTCTGGTGGATGGCTACACCTTC	CVSSLHGLVDGYTF
TRBD2	TRBV6-1	TRBJ2-1	-	TGTGCCAGCAGTGCCTCGTCTAGCGGCTCTGAGCAGTTCTTC	CASSASSSGSEQFF
TRBD2	TRBV11-2	TRBJ2-3	-	TGTGCCAACAGCTTAGTGGCTAGCGGGAGGGAAGATACGCAGTATTTT	CANSLVASGREDTQYF
TRBD2	TRBV5-1	TRBJ2-1	-	TGCGCCAGCAGCCCGCAGACTAGCGGGAAAGACAATGAGCAGTTCTTC	CASSPQTSGKDNEQFF